What follows are 21 T cell receptor beta chains derived from one specimen sequenced in a study of cytomegalovirus exposure and HLA in healthy donors. The PCR contained 60 Vbeta and 13 Jbeta primers. Assay: immunoSEQ multiplex PCR; the TCRdb copy retains only in-frame clones and omits some. Here the sample spans fewer than 150,000 clones, about 85% being singletons. The sample was PBMCs. These receptor sequences come from a man aged 50 or older in good health and CMV-seronegative.

The V and J genes are TRBV19 and TRBJ1-1; 8 bases fit TRBD1. The CDR3 is 13 residues long. CDR1 and CDR2 from the germline V gene are LNHDA and SQIVND (reference sequence). After removal of 4 bases from V and 5 bases from J, the junction contained 3 bases not matched to a gene. CDR3 sequence reads: CASSTNRGTEAFF. Here the CDR3 DNA reads TGTGCCAGTAGTACCAACAGGGGGACTGAAGCTTTCTTT.

There are a few counts of this clone. V gene TRBV4-3 combines with J gene TRBJ2-7, with 9 bases aligning to TRBD1. The CDR3 consists of 17 residues. Germline CDR1 and CDR2: LGHNA and YSLEER. The V gene end was trimmed by 0 bases and the J gene end by 0 bases; junction bases not matched to a gene: 6. The CDR3 loop is CASSQDGGQGASYEQYF. In DNA, the CDR3 is TGCGCCAGCAGCCAAGATGGGGGACAGGGCGCCTCCTACGAGCAGTACTTC.

This clone was seen a handful of times. The chain links TRBV19 to TRBJ2-7, with 10 bases fitting TRBD1. The V gene's germline CDR1 is LNHDA and CDR2 SQIVND (reference sequence). After removal of 3 bases from V and 3 bases from J, the junction contained 2 bases not matched to a gene. The CDR3 totals 14 residues. This CDR3 is CASSIRDRGYEQYF. The CDR3 DNA sequence: TGTGCCAGTAGTATCAGGGACAGGGGCTACGAGCAGTACTTC.

This chain links TRBV27 with TRBJ2-7; possibly TRBD1 for D (6 bases). V gave up 0 bases and J gave up 2 bases, with 8 bases separating them. Germline values: CDR1 MNHEY, CDR2 SMNVEV (reference sequence). The CDR3 has 14 amino acids. CDR3 nucleotides: TGTGCCAGCAGTTTATCTTGGACAGCCTACGAGCAGTACTTC. This codes for CASSLSWTAYEQYF.

This clone has only a few counts. The chain couples TRBV28 to TRBJ2-7, with 8 bases matching TRBD1. V was pared by 5 bases and J by 0 bases, with 9 bases of the junction left unmatched. CDR1 is MDHEN and CDR2 is SYDVKM in the germline V gene. The CDR3 contains 16 residues. Written as DNA, the CDR3 is TGTGCCAGCAGTCTGGACAGGGACCTTCGCTCCTACGAGCAGTACTTC. Translating it yields CASSLDRDLRSYEQYF.

The chain is built from TRBV9 and TRBJ2-7; TRBD2 matches at 7 bases. Trimming at V came to 3 bases and at J to 5 bases, leaving 5 bases not matched to a gene. The germline CDR1 and CDR2 sequences are SGDLS and YYNGEE. The CDR3 has 13 residues. The DNA of the CDR3 is TGTGCCAGCAGCGCGACGACTAGCCACGAGCAGTACTTC. Translated, it gives CASSATTSHEQYF. Combining the CDR3 with reference TRBV9 and TRBJ2-7 gives the whole variable domain DSGVTQTPKHLITATGQRVTLRCSPRSGDLSVYWYQQSLDQGLQFLIQYYNGEERAKGNILERFSAQQFPDLHSELNLSSLELGDSALYFCASSATTSHEQYFGPGTRLTVT.

The V call is TRBV6-5, the J call TRBJ2-7; 7 positions match TRBD2. Germline CDR1 is MNHEY and CDR2 is SVGAGI. The junction had 13 bases not matched to a gene; V was cut back by 6 bases and J by 5 bases. The length of the CDR3 is 15 residues. CDR3 sequence reads: CASRPNQSGRHEQYF. The CDR3, as DNA: TGTGCCAGCAGACCCAATCAATCCGGGAGGCACGAGCAGTACTTC.

This chain joins TRBV2 and TRBJ1-2; 7 bases are shared with TRBD1. V shed 4 bases, J shed 13 bases, and the junction held 6 bases outside the gene matches. Germline V gives CDR1 SNHLY, CDR2 FYNNEI. The CDR3 has 11 amino acids. As DNA, the CDR3 is TGTGCCAGCAGTGGGGACAGCGATTTCACCTTC. Its translation: CASSGDSDFTF.

The J gene is TRBJ1-2, the V gene TRBV7-9; no clear D. Trimming removed 4 bases from V and 7 bases from J, with 10 bases in between. Per the germline V gene, CDR1 is SEHNR and CDR2 is FQNEAQ (reference sequence). The CDR3 has 12 residues. The CDR3 region is CASSSDEGGYTF. CDR3 bases: TGTGCCAGCAGCTCCGATGAGGGTGGCTACACCTTC.

V usage is TRBV7-2 and J usage is TRBJ2-5, with TRBD2 identical over 12 bases. Matching the DNA end better, TRBJ2-7 makes the J call doubtful. The CDR3 has 17 amino acids. Per germline, CDR1 SGHTA and CDR2 FQGNSA. The CDR3 region has the DNA TGTGCCAGCAGCTTATCGACTAGCGGGAGCTCCTTCGGCGAGCAGTACTTC. As protein: CASSLSTSGSSFGEQYF.

J is TRBJ2-7 and V is TRBV5-1; 11 bases are shared with TRBD2. The germline gives CDR1 SGHRS, CDR2 YFSETQ. The CDR3 has 15 amino acids. The V and J ends lost 1 base and 3 bases, in that order; junction bases with no gene match: 3. The CDR3 region is CASSLHLAGGYEQYF. The CDR3 DNA follows: TGCGCCAGCAGCTTGCACCTAGCGGGAGGCTACGAGCAGTACTTC.

This chain uses TRBV6-5 with TRBJ1-5; 9 positions match TRBD1. Germline CDR1 reads MNHEY; CDR2 reads SVGAGI. CDR3 length: 14 amino acids. After removal of 5 bases from V and 4 bases from J, the junction contained 3 bases not matched to a gene. CDR3 in amino acids: CASSPGTGNQPQHF. The CDR3, as DNA: TGTGCCAGCAGTCCCGGGACAGGGAATCAGCCCCAGCATTTT.

The chain recombines TRBV6-5 with TRBJ1-3; no clear D. V lost 2 bases and J 5 bases, leaving 10 bases between the germline ends. This CDR3 is built from 14 residues. Germline CDR1 reads MNHEY; CDR2 reads SVGAGI. The CDR3 DNA is TGTGCCAGCAGTTACCGCGCGGAGAGAAACACCATATATTTT. Amino acids: CASSYRAERNTIYF.

The rearrangement uses TRBV5-1 and TRBJ1-1; TRBD1 might be the D (6 bases). V was clipped by 0 bases and J by 1 base, with 13 bases between them. Germline V gives CDR1 SGHRS, CDR2 YFSETQ. This CDR3 has 16 residues. CDR3 sequence reads: CASSLDDRHGNTEAFF. CDR3 DNA: TGCGCCAGCAGCTTGGACGACAGGCACGGGAACACTGAAGCTTTCTTT.

The chain recombines TRBV4-3 with TRBJ2-7, with 7 bases matching TRBD2. The J segment lost 3 bases and the V segment lost 4 bases, leaving 3 bases of the junction unmatched. Looked up from germline, CDR1 is LGHNA and CDR2 is YSLEER. This CDR3 contains 13 residues. DNA of the CDR3: TGCGCCAGCAGCCGGGAGGGCGGCTACGAGCAGTACTTC. Its translation: CASSREGGYEQYF.

The J gene is TRBJ2-1, the V gene TRBV7-9; 8 nucleotides align to TRBD2. V was clipped by 7 bases and J by 6 bases; unmatched bases: 11. The CDR3 spans 15 residues. The germline V gene has CDR1 SEHNR and CDR2 FQNEAQ (reference sequence). In DNA form, the CDR3 reads TGTGCCAGCACCCCACCCAGGCTAGCGGGCAATGAGCAGTTCTTC. Translating gives CASTPPRLAGNEQFF.

This chain joins TRBV7-2 and TRBJ1-1; 7 bases fit TRBD1. After removal of 1 base from V and 4 bases from J, the junction contained 9 bases not matched to a gene. The germline CDR1 and CDR2 sequences are SGHTA and FQGNSA. The CDR3 length is 16 residues. In nucleotides, the CDR3 is TGTGCCAGCAGCTTAGAGGGGGCGAAATTGTTCACTGAAGCTTTCTTT. Its protein product is CASSLEGAKLFTEAFF. The whole variable domain, remainder taken from reference TRBV7-2 and TRBJ1-1, is GAGVSQSPSNKVTEKGKDVELRCDPISGHTALYWYRQSLGQGLEFLIYFQGNSAPDKSGLPSDRFSAERTGGSVSTLTIQRTQQEDSAVYLCASSLEGAKLFTEAFFGQGTRLTVV.

The rearrangement uses TRBV19 and TRBJ1-3, with a weak D call TRBD1 (5 bases). The CDR3 runs 15 residues. Germline values: CDR1 LNHDA, CDR2 SQIVND (reference sequence). Trimming pared 4 bases from V and 4 bases from J, leaving 14 bases between. The CDR3 bases are TGTGCCAGTAGTAGAAGGGGATCCCTCGGAAACACCATATATTTT. Translated: CASSRRGSLGNTIYF.

V is TRBV13 and J is TRBJ1-1, with D perhaps matching TRBD1 (5 bases). The CDR3 contains 15 residues. V was cut by 5 bases and J by 1 base, with 14 bases left in between. Looked up from germline, CDR1 is PRHDT and CDR2 is FYEKMQ (reference sequence). Here the CDR3 reads CASSPRTGGNTEAFF. The DNA for the CDR3 is TGTGCCAGCAGCCCAAGGACCGGGGGGAACACTGAAGCTTTCTTT.

The V gene is TRBV11-2, the J gene TRBJ2-7, with D unclear. The CDR3 has 13 residues. The germline V and J ends were trimmed by 5 bases and 6 bases, with 14 bases remaining between them. From germline, CDR1 is SGHAT and CDR2 FQNNGV. The CDR3 loop reads CASSPLRALEQYF. In DNA, the CDR3 is TGTGCCAGCAGCCCCCTTCGCGCCCTCGAGCAGTACTTC.

The gene calls are TRBV5-6 and TRBJ1-2; 9 positions match TRBD1. This CDR3 region has 15 residues. Germline CDR1 and CDR2: SGHDT and YYEEEE. With V trimmed by 1 base and J by 6 bases, 7 bases remained unmatched. The CDR3: CASSLTGQGKDGYTF. For the CDR3, the DNA is TGTGCCAGCAGCTTGACAGGACAGGGGAAGGATGGCTACACCTTC.